The clone carrying this TCR beta chain was seen just once. Its specificity is unknown. Some clones are missing from TCRdb's copy, which holds only in-frame ones; the method was immunoSEQ multiplex PCR. The sample has 30,000 to 35,000 clones, around 93% seen once; the top ten hold 7.9%. Germline V CDR1 and CDR2: SGHDT, YYEEEE. With 2 bases removed from V and 2 bases from J, the gap between germline ends came to 7 bases. The CDR3 contains 13 residues. The data were taken from a study of T cells in localized non-small cell lung cancer. Study conclusions and caveats: Median detection of top 100 tumor clones in adjacent lung was 55 to 60 clones. Because sequencing included only one region (of the tumor), heterogeneity remains possible. Increased T cell density in blood showed an association with longer overall survival. Maximal T cell clonality occurred in uninvolved adjacent lung, with tumor ranking below it.

The genes are TRBV5-6 and TRBJ1-1; D possibly corresponds to TRBD1 (5 bases). This TCR was sampled from a female donor older than 55 with stage I lung adenocarcinoma. The sample in question was peripheral blood, obtained before any cancer treatment. The CDR3 region has the DNA TGTGCCAGCAGCTTTCAGGGTAACACTGAAGCTTTCTTT. Translation gives CASSFQGNTEAFF.